This is a list of T cell receptor beta chains from one sample in a study of T cells in Graves' hyperthyroidism and ophthalmopathy. MiXCR, applied by TCRdb to the multiplex PCR reads, yields one record per CDR3 protein. The sample has some 600,000 distinct CDR3 sequences; about 14% are singletons. The specimen was blood. These receptors originate from a woman aged 25 to 39 with Graves' hyperthyroidism that later progressed to Graves' ophthalmopathy. CDR3s include the opening cysteine and the closing phenylalanine or tryptophan. The order of the fields is CDR3 DNA, CDR3 protein, J gene, clone size, D gene, V gene. D genes are given only for firm matches. Size is omitted from some rows. Given values are once, few, many or a class for expanded clones.

CDR3 DNA: TGTGCCAGCTCACCAACGGGGACAGGACAGGGCAATGGCTACACCTTC
CDR3 protein: CASSPTGTGQGNGYTF
J gene: TRBJ1-2
clone size: many
D gene: TRBD1
V gene: TRBV18

CDR3 DNA: TGTGCCAGCAGGGCGATGACCGGGGAGCTGTTTTTT
CDR3 protein: CASRAMTGELFF
J gene: TRBJ2-2
clone size: NA
D gene: NA
V gene: TRBV7-2

CDR3 DNA: TGCAGTGCTAGAAGGGCCCAGGGGGCGCTGACAGATACGCAGTATTTT
CDR3 protein: CSARRAQGALTDTQYF
J gene: TRBJ2-3
clone size: few
D gene: TRBD1
V gene: TRBV20-1

CDR3 DNA: TGCGCCAGCAGCTTGGGCACTAGCGGGAGGGAGGAGCAGTACTTC
CDR3 protein: CASSLGTSGREEQYF
J gene: TRBJ2-7
clone size: NA
D gene: TRBD2
V gene: TRBV5-1

CDR3 DNA: TGCAGTGCTAAAGGCCGGGAGGGGAGCACTGAAGCTTTCTTT
CDR3 protein: CSAKGREGSTEAFF
J gene: TRBJ1-1
clone size: many
D gene: NA
V gene: TRBV20-1

CDR3 DNA: TGTGCCAGCAGCACCGATATGACAGGGGCCGGGGAGCTGTTTTTT
CDR3 protein: CASSTDMTGAGELFF
J gene: TRBJ2-2
clone size: many
D gene: TRBD1
V gene: TRBV7-8

CDR3 DNA: TGTGCCAGCAGCTTGTTACCGGGTCAGGTGGGAAACATTCAGTACTTC
CDR3 protein: CASSLLPGQVGNIQYF
J gene: TRBJ2-4
clone size: few
D gene: NA
V gene: TRBV5-5

CDR3 DNA: TGTGCCAGCAGCCAAGAAGGGGTCGGGGGCTCCTACAATGAGCAGTTCTTC
CDR3 protein: CASSQEGVGGSYNEQFF
J gene: TRBJ2-1
clone size: NA
D gene: NA
V gene: TRBV3-1

CDR3 DNA: TGTGCCAGCCGACAGGAGGATAGCGGGAGGGTCCACAATGAGCAGTTCTTC
CDR3 protein: CASRQEDSGRVHNEQFF
J gene: TRBJ2-1
clone size: many
D gene: TRBD2
V gene: TRBV19

CDR3 DNA: TGTGCCTGGAGTTTCGAAGTGTCCTGCGAGCAGTACTTC
CDR3 protein: CAWSFEVSCEQYF
J gene: TRBJ2-7
clone size: NA
D gene: NA
V gene: TRBV30

CDR3 DNA: TGTGCCAGCACCAGGGATTTCGGCACTGAAGCTTTCTTT
CDR3 protein: CASTRDFGTEAFF
J gene: TRBJ1-1
clone size: many
D gene: NA
V gene: TRBV9

CDR3 DNA: TGTGCCAGCAGCACGGGGGGAGAGTTGCGAGAGACCCAGTACTTC
CDR3 protein: CASSTGGELRETQYF
J gene: TRBJ2-5
clone size: many
D gene: TRBD2
V gene: TRBV7-3

CDR3 DNA: TGCAGTGCCACCCGGGACAGGACTGAAAAACTGTTTTTT
CDR3 protein: CSATRDRTEKLFF
J gene: TRBJ1-4
clone size: few
D gene: TRBD1
V gene: TRBV20-1

CDR3 DNA: TGTGCCAGCAGCTCCAATGCCGGAGTCCTACACACCATATATTTT
CDR3 protein: CASSSNAGVLHTIYF
J gene: TRBJ1-3
clone size: once
D gene: NA
V gene: TRBV11-2

CDR3 DNA: TGTGCCAGTATTCGTCGTGGCTATGGCTACACCTTC
CDR3 protein: CASIRRGYGYTF
J gene: TRBJ1-2
clone size: NA
D gene: NA
V gene: TRBV19

CDR3 DNA: TGTGCCAGCAGCTTAGCAATAAGCGGACTCTACAATGAGCAGTTCTTC
CDR3 protein: CASSLAISGLYNEQFF
J gene: TRBJ2-1
clone size: many
D gene: NA
V gene: TRBV11-2

CDR3 DNA: TGTGTCAGCAGCTTAGCAGGCAGGGATCAGCCCCAGCATTTT
CDR3 protein: CVSSLAGRDQPQHF
J gene: TRBJ1-5
clone size: NA
D gene: NA
V gene: TRBV7-9

CDR3 DNA: TGTGCCACAAAACGGGCCCATAACACTGAAGCTTTCTTT
CDR3 protein: CATKRAHNTEAFF
J gene: TRBJ1-1
clone size: many
D gene: NA
V gene: TRBV6-1

CDR3 DNA: TGTGCCAGTAGTTGGCAGGGGGAAACTGAAGCTTTCTTT
CDR3 protein: CASSWQGETEAFF
J gene: TRBJ1-1
clone size: many
D gene: TRBD1
V gene: TRBV19

CDR3 DNA: TGTGCCAGCAGTACACAGACAGGGGACAATCAGCCCCAGCATTTT
CDR3 protein: CASSTQTGDNQPQHF
J gene: TRBJ1-5
clone size: NA
D gene: TRBD1
V gene: TRBV28

CDR3 DNA: TGTGCCAGCAGCCCCCGGACTAGACAGCTCGCAGATACGCAGTATTTT
CDR3 protein: CASSPRTRQLADTQYF
J gene: TRBJ2-3
clone size: many
D gene: TRBD2
V gene: TRBV11-2

CDR3 DNA: TGTGCCAGCAGTGACGGTGTTGGATCCGAGCAGTACTTC
CDR3 protein: CASSDGVGSEQYF
J gene: TRBJ2-7
clone size: many
D gene: NA
V gene: TRBV6-1

CDR3 DNA: TGTGCCAGCAGGGGCTGGTCCGGGGAGCTGTTTTTT
CDR3 protein: CASRGWSGELFF
J gene: TRBJ2-2
clone size: NA
D gene: NA
V gene: TRBV27

CDR3 DNA: TGTGCCAGCAGCTTAGGGGCGGCGGGAGACACAGGTACGCAGTATTTT
CDR3 protein: CASSLGAAGDTGTQYF
J gene: TRBJ2-3
clone size: many
D gene: TRBD2
V gene: TRBV11-2

CDR3 DNA: TGTGCCAGCACCAAGGGGGAAGGTTGGAATGAGCAGTTCTTC
CDR3 protein: CASTKGEGWNEQFF
J gene: TRBJ2-1
clone size: many
D gene: NA
V gene: TRBV12-3/TRBV12-4

CDR3 DNA: TGTGCCAGCAGTCCCCGGCTAGCGGGGGTCACCGGGGAGCTGTTTTTT
CDR3 protein: CASSPRLAGVTGELFF
J gene: TRBJ2-2
clone size: many
D gene: TRBD2
V gene: TRBV12-3/TRBV12-4

CDR3 DNA: TGTGCCTCGGCCGGGCCCCAGAACACTGAAGCTTTCTTT
CDR3 protein: CASAGPQNTEAFF
J gene: TRBJ1-1
clone size: many
D gene: NA
V gene: TRBV10-3

CDR3 DNA: TGCGCCAGCAGCGCCCTCACCGGGGAGCTGTTTTTT
CDR3 protein: CASSALTGELFF
J gene: TRBJ2-2
clone size: few
D gene: NA
V gene: TRBV5-1

CDR3 DNA: TGTGCCAGTAGTATTGGAGGACAGGTCTCCTACGAGCAGTACTTC
CDR3 protein: CASSIGGQVSYEQYF
J gene: TRBJ2-7
clone size: few
D gene: TRBD1
V gene: TRBV19

CDR3 DNA: TGTGCCAGCAGCAATGAGTACTATGGCTACACCTTC
CDR3 protein: CASSNEYYGYTF
J gene: TRBJ1-2
clone size: NA
D gene: NA
V gene: TRBV9

CDR3 DNA: TGTGCCAGCAGTGAAGAACGGAACAGCAATGAGCAGTTCTTC
CDR3 protein: CASSEERNSNEQFF
J gene: TRBJ2-1
clone size: NA
D gene: NA
V gene: TRBV6-1

CDR3 DNA: TGTGCCTTCCTGACTAGCGGGAGGGCCTGGACCGGGGAGCTGTTTTTT
CDR3 protein: CAFLTSGRAWTGELFF
J gene: TRBJ2-2
clone size: many
D gene: TRBD2
V gene: TRBV3-1

CDR3 DNA: TGCAGTGCCCTCGGGACCCCAGTACAAACGAACACCGGGGAGCTGTTTTTT
CDR3 protein: CSALGTPVQTNTGELFF
J gene: TRBJ2-2
clone size: many
D gene: NA
V gene: TRBV20-1

CDR3 DNA: TGTGCCTGGAGACCAAAACGGGGGAATAATTCACCCCTCCACTTT
CDR3 protein: CAWRPKRGNNSPLHF
J gene: TRBJ1-6
clone size: many
D gene: NA
V gene: TRBV30

CDR3 DNA: TGTGCCAGCAGGGCGACAGGGAATTCCTACGAGCAGTACTTC
CDR3 protein: CASRATGNSYEQYF
J gene: TRBJ2-7
clone size: NA
D gene: TRBD1
V gene: TRBV6-1

CDR3 DNA: TGTGCCAGCAGCCCGTCCGGCGGTAGGGCTGAAGCTTTCTTT
CDR3 protein: CASSPSGGRAEAFF
J gene: TRBJ1-1
clone size: many
D gene: NA
V gene: TRBV7-2

CDR3 DNA: TGTGCCTGGATGGGCTCCAAAAACATTCAGTACTTC
CDR3 protein: CAWMGSKNIQYF
J gene: TRBJ2-4
clone size: few
D gene: NA
V gene: TRBV30

CDR3 DNA: TGTGCCAGCAGCCAGTACCGCGGGAGCGACTACGAGCAGTACTTC
CDR3 protein: CASSQYRGSDYEQYF
J gene: TRBJ2-7
clone size: many
D gene: TRBD2
V gene: TRBV11-2

CDR3 DNA: TGCGCCAGCAGTGAAGGGACAGGTCCAGACACCATATATTTT
CDR3 protein: CASSEGTGPDTIYF
J gene: TRBJ1-3
clone size: few
D gene: TRBD1
V gene: TRBV10-1

CDR3 DNA: TGTGCCAGCTCAGTACAGGGTGGATGGACTGAAGCTTTCTTT
CDR3 protein: CASSVQGGWTEAFF
J gene: TRBJ1-1
clone size: few
D gene: NA
V gene: TRBV18

CDR3 DNA: TGTGCCAGCAGTCCTCTACAGGGGGCCACTGAAGCTTTCTTT
CDR3 protein: CASSPLQGATEAFF
J gene: TRBJ1-1
clone size: many
D gene: TRBD1
V gene: TRBV12-3/TRBV12-4

CDR3 DNA: TGTGCCAGTAGTATAGATCGGTTAGGCACTGAAGCTTTCTTT
CDR3 protein: CASSIDRLGTEAFF
J gene: TRBJ1-1
clone size: many
D gene: NA
V gene: TRBV19

CDR3 DNA: TGTGCCACCAGCAGAGATAGGGGGATCTCTGGAAACACCATATATTTT
CDR3 protein: CATSRDRGISGNTIYF
J gene: TRBJ1-3
clone size: many
D gene: NA
V gene: TRBV15

CDR3 DNA: TGTGCCAGCAGCTTAGCGATGCCGGGAGGGAGCTCCTACGAGCAGTACTTC
CDR3 protein: CASSLAMPGGSSYEQYF
J gene: TRBJ2-7
clone size: many
D gene: TRBD2
V gene: TRBV11-2

CDR3 DNA: TGTGCCAGCAGCTTGAGGGCATGGAGCTCCTACGAGCAGTACTTC
CDR3 protein: CASSLRAWSSYEQYF
J gene: TRBJ2-7
clone size: few
D gene: NA
V gene: TRBV5-6

CDR3 DNA: TGTGCCAGCAGTATTAGACAGGCGTCCTACGAGCAGTACTTC
CDR3 protein: CASSIRQASYEQYF
J gene: TRBJ2-7
clone size: many
D gene: NA
V gene: TRBV27

CDR3 DNA: TGTGCCAGTAGTATCGGACAGGGTCCCCACGAGCAGTACTTC
CDR3 protein: CASSIGQGPHEQYF
J gene: TRBJ2-7
clone size: many
D gene: TRBD1
V gene: TRBV19

CDR3 DNA: TGCAGCGTTCAGCAAAATAGCAATCAGCCCCAGCATTTT
CDR3 protein: CSVQQNSNQPQHF
J gene: TRBJ1-5
clone size: few
D gene: NA
V gene: TRBV29-1

CDR3 DNA: TGTGCTAGTGGTTTGGTACTTGGCAGGGGCAATGAGCAGTTCTTC
CDR3 protein: CASGLVLGRGNEQFF
J gene: TRBJ2-1
clone size: many
D gene: NA
V gene: TRBV12-5

CDR3 DNA: TGCAGTGCTAGCGCTATTCTGAGCTCCTACAATGAGCAGTTCTTC
CDR3 protein: CSASAILSSYNEQFF
J gene: TRBJ2-1
clone size: many
D gene: NA
V gene: TRBV20-1